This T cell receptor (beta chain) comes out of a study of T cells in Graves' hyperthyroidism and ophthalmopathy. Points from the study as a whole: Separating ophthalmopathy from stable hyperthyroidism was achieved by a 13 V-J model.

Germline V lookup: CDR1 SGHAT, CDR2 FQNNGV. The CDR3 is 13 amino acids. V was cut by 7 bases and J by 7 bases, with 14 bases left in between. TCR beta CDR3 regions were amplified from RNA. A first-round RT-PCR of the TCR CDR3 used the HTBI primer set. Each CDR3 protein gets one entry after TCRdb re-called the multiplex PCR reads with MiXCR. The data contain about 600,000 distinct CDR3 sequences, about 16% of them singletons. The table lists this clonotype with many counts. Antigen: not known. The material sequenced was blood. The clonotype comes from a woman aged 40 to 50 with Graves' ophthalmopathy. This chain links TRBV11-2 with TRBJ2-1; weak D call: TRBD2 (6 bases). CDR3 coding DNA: TGTGCCAGCACCACGGGAGAAGGGAATGAGCAGTTCTTC. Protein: CASTTGEGNEQFF. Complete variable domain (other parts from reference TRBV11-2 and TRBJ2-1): EAGVAQSPRYKIIEKRQSVAFWCNPISGHATLYWYQQILGQGPKLLIQFQNNGVVDDSQLPKDRFSAERLKGVDSTLKIQPAKLEDSAVYLCASTTGEGNEQFFGPGTRLTVL.